This TCR beta chain was observed in a study of shared clonotypes between healthy human individuals. This clone showed up just a few times. What it binds is not known. Here immunoSEQ multiplex PCR was the method, and the copy in TCRdb shows in-frame clones only, minus some. The data show about a million clones, approximately 80% seen once. Points from the study as a whole: The donor pool, a small one, limited the genetic and exposure-history diversity represented.

Germline CDR1 and CDR2: SGHTA and FQGNSA. Trimming stripped 7 bases from V and 0 bases from J, with 16 bases between. The CDR3 has 15 amino acids. The material sequenced was memory CD4+ T cells from PBMCs. Subset meaning: CD45RA-negative fraction. The rearrangement joins TRBV7-2 to TRBJ2-7; D gene unclear. This clonotype was obtained from a man between 18 and 35 years old in good health. Some clones in this sample may be carry-over from other donors' samples. CDR3 sequence: CASKDGPGPSYEQYF. The CDR3 nucleotides read TGTGCCAGCAAGGATGGCCCCGGGCCCTCCTACGAGCAGTACTTC. Variable domain in full (rest from reference TRBV7-2 and TRBJ2-7): GAGVSQSPSNKVTEKGKDVELRCDPISGHTALYWYRQSLGQGLEFLIYFQGNSAPDKSGLPSDRFSAERTGGSVSTLTIQRTQQEDSAVYLCASKDGPGPSYEQYFGPGTRLTVT.